The 30 T cell receptor beta chains below come from one sample, sequenced in a study of control samples from healthy donors and cancer patients. Profiling relied on immunoSEQ multiplex PCR, and the TCRdb table lists in-frame clones only, not all of them. The profile covers 75,000 to 90,000 clones, with about 91% appearing a single time and approximately 7% taken by the ten largest. The sequenced sample was blood. These receptors were collected from a man in his fifties in good health.

The chain links TRBV6-6 to TRBJ1-6; possibly TRBD1 for D (5 bases). Germline CDR1 and CDR2: MNHNY and SVGAGI (reference sequence). The CDR3 is 14 amino acids. The V end was cut by 7 bases, the J end by 10 bases, with 17 bases between. The CDR3 bases are TGTGCCAGCAATAGCAGGGCAGACGGCTCACCCCTCCACTTT. It encodes CASNSRADGSPLHF.

This chain connects TRBV15 to TRBJ1-4, with 10 bases identical to TRBD1. The J segment lost 4 bases and the V segment lost 2 bases, leaving 1 base of the junction unmatched. CDR1 and CDR2 (germline): LNHNV, YYDKDF (reference sequence). CDR3 length: 15 residues. The DNA of the CDR3 is TGTGCCACCAGCAGAAGGACAGGGGGTAATGAAAAACTGTTTTTT. Amino acids: CATSRRTGGNEKLFF.

V usage is TRBV7-6 and J usage is TRBJ1-1; possible D gene TRBD1, 6 bases. This CDR3 region has 15 residues. The germline V gene has CDR1 SGHVS and CDR2 FNYEAQ. V was cut by 3 bases and J by 1 base, with 12 bases left in between. The CDR3 DNA reads TGTGCCAGCAGCTTTCTAGGGACAACGAACACTGAAGCTTTCTTT. Translation gives CASSFLGTTNTEAFF.

This chain uses TRBV9 with TRBJ1-4, with TRBD1 matching over 7 bases. The CDR3 extends over 12 amino acids. Germline V gene sequence: CDR1 SGDLS, CDR2 YYNGEE. V trimming: 3 bases; J trimming: 8 bases; junction bases outside the gene matches: 1. The CDR3 loop reads CASSGGQEKLFF. The CDR3 coding sequence is TGTGCCAGCAGCGGGGGACAGGAAAAACTGTTTTTT.

This chain joins TRBV4-2 and TRBJ1-4, with 12 positions matching TRBD1. V shed 4 bases and J 4 bases; nucleotides not matched to a gene: 7. The CDR3 contains 17 residues. Per the germline V gene, CDR1 is LGHNA and CDR2 is YNFKEQ. CDR3 sequence: CASSPGTGGILNEKLFF. The CDR3, as DNA: TGTGCCAGCAGCCCCGGGACAGGGGGCATCCTTAATGAAAAACTGTTTTTT.

The chain has TRBV20-1 and TRBJ2-5; D gene ambiguous. CDR1 and CDR2 (germline): DFQATT, SNEGSKA (reference sequence). Trimming removed 2 bases at V and 5 bases at J, with 6 bases between. This CDR3 comprises 11 residues. The CDR3 sequence is CSARSPETQYF. The CDR3 nucleotides read TGCAGTGCTAGATCTCCGGAGACCCAGTACTTC.

The J gene is TRBJ1-1, the V gene TRBV11-2, with D hard to call. This CDR3 is 14 amino acids long. V lost 1 base and J 1 base, leaving 7 bases between the germline ends. CDR1 SGHAT and CDR2 FQNNGV come from the germline V gene. The CDR3 region is CASSLGSPNTEAFF. The DNA for the CDR3 is TGTGCCAGCAGCTTAGGCAGCCCGAACACTGAAGCTTTCTTT.

This chain joins TRBV19 and TRBJ1-2; 7 bases are a match to TRBD1. CDR3 length equals 14 residues. Germline-derived CDR1 and CDR2 are LNHDA and SQIVND (reference sequence). V dropped 2 bases and J dropped 8; count of bases not matched to a gene: 8. The CDR3 spells CASSIRGQGGGYTF. CDR3 bases: TGTGCCAGTAGTATACGAGGGCAGGGGGGCGGCTACACCTTC.

This sequence joins TRBV5-1 and TRBJ2-7; 7 bases are a match to TRBD2. J was trimmed by 2 bases and V by 7 bases; bases with no gene match: 3. Germline V gene data show CDR1 as SGHRS and CDR2 as YFSETQ. This CDR3 has 12 residues. CDR3 DNA: TGCGCCAGCGGGGGGGTTGCCTACGAGCAGTACTTC. This encodes CASGGVAYEQYF.

The rearrangement uses TRBV4-1 and TRBJ1-2; no firm D call. Germline CDR1 is MGHRA and CDR2 is YSYEKL. Trimming shortened V by 0 bases and J by 8 bases, and 10 bases separated the two germline ends. This CDR3 contains 13 residues. Here the CDR3 reads CASSQDRGHGYTF. CDR3 nucleotides: TGCGCCAGCAGCCAAGATAGAGGGCACGGCTACACCTTC.

V gene TRBV19 combines with J gene TRBJ2-3; the D is unclear. The length of the CDR3 is 15 residues. Germline-derived CDR1 and CDR2 are LNHDA and SQIVND (reference sequence). V was shortened by 3 bases and J by 0 bases, with 10 bases between the two germline ends. CDR3 in amino acids: CASSIQGPSTDTQYF. DNA for the CDR3: TGTGCCAGTAGTATTCAAGGCCCTAGCACAGATACGCAGTATTTT.

The chain employs TRBV18 and TRBJ1-1, with a tentative D call TRBD1 (5 bases). This CDR3 is 16 amino acids long. The V end lost 6 bases, the J end lost 2 bases, and 19 bases lay between the germline ends. Germline CDR1 reads KGHSH; CDR2 reads LQKENI. The CDR3 region is CASSPLEGSYNTEAFF. The CDR3 DNA reads as TGTGCCAGCTCCCCCCTTGAGGGGTCCTACAACACTGAAGCTTTCTTT. The whole variable domain, filled in from reference TRBV18 and TRBJ1-1, reads NAGVMQNPRHLVRRRGQEARLRCSPMKGHSHVYWYRQLPEEGLKFMVYLQKENIIDESGMPKERFSAEFPKEGPSILRIQQVVRGDSAAYFCASSPLEGSYNTEAFFGQGTRLTVV.

The genes are TRBV3-1 (or the pseudogene TRBV3-2) and TRBJ1-6; weak D call: TRBD1 (6 bases). This CDR3 is built from 17 residues. In germline, CDR1 is LGHDT, CDR2 YNNKEL (reference sequence). V lost 4 bases and J 8 bases, leaving 21 bases between the germline ends. The CDR3 sequence is CASSRSPSQGADSPLHF. CDR3 nucleotides: TGTGCCAGCAGCCGTAGTCCGTCACAGGGAGCTGATTCACCCCTCCACTTT.

This rearrangement joins TRBV7-9 to TRBJ2-7; possible D gene TRBD1, 6 bases. This CDR3 spans 17 amino acids. V shed 2 bases and J shed 7 bases, with 24 bases lying between them. Germline V gene sequence: CDR1 SEHNR, CDR2 FQNEAQ (reference sequence). In nucleotides, the CDR3 is TGTGCCAGCAGCTTAAGGCTCCTCGGCAACGGAAGGGGGGAGCAGTACTTC. This gives the protein CASSLRLLGNGRGEQYF.

This rearrangement joins TRBV5-5 to TRBJ2-2; D is possibly TRBD1 (6 bases). CDR3 size: 17 residues. The germline gives CDR1 SGHKS, CDR2 YYEKEE (reference sequence). V gave up 0 bases and J gave up 1 base, with 13 bases separating them. CDR3: CASSLAGGGLNTGELFF. The CDR3 coding sequence is TGTGCCAGCAGCTTGGCCGGTGGGGGCCTGAACACCGGGGAGCTGTTTTTT.

Of note for this clone: It is unclear where the CDR3 begins or ends on the DNA, so no DNA is shown, and the CDR3 is as TCRdb lists it. The chain has TRBV7-9 and TRBJ2-1; the tabulated D call, TRBD2, remains unverified against the DNA. From germline, CDR1 is SEHNR and CDR2 FQNEAQ (reference sequence). The CDR3 is 16 amino acids in total, end residues counted. CDR3 residues: CASSLFGEGPHNEQFF.

The chain carries TRBV7-8 and TRBJ1-1, with 7 nucleotides matching TRBD1. With 1 base clipped from V and 4 bases from J, the junction kept 0 bases outside the gene matches. The CDR3 has 13 amino acids. The germline V gene encodes CDR1 SGHVS and CDR2 FQNEAQ. The CDR3 protein is CASSLGQGTEAFF. In nucleotides, the CDR3 is TGTGCCAGCAGCTTAGGACAGGGCACTGAAGCTTTCTTT. Filled out from reference TRBV7-8 and TRBJ1-1, the complete variable domain reads GAGVSQSPRYKVAKRGQDVALRCDPISGHVSLFWYQQALGQGPEFLTYFQNEAQLDKSGLPSDRFFAERPEGSVSTLKIQRTQQEDSAVYLCASSLGQGTEAFFGQGTRLTVV.

This chain uses TRBV6-2 or TRBV6-3 with TRBJ1-6, with 9 bases aligning to TRBD1. Looked up from germline, CDR1 is MNHEY and CDR2 is SVGEGT. The CDR3 is 16 residues long. Trimming cost V 5 bases and J 10 bases; bases outside gene matches: 12. The CDR3 DNA is TGTGCCAGCAGTCTAAGGCCGGGACAGGGTTTGTCACCCCTCCACTTT. Translating it yields CASSLRPGQGLSPLHF.

The chain couples TRBV5-1 to TRBJ1-1, with 7 nucleotides matching TRBD1. The trim removed 1 base at V and 11 bases at J, leaving 17 bases unmatched. This CDR3 spans 16 amino acids. Per the germline V gene, CDR1 is SGHRS and CDR2 is YFSETQ. CDR3 residues: CASSLSISTGTLEAFF. CDR3 bases: TGCGCCAGCAGCTTGAGTATTTCGACAGGGACATTGGAGGCTTTCTTT.

V is TRBV7-2 and J is TRBJ1-1; 10 bases are a match to TRBD1. Germline values: CDR1 SGHTA, CDR2 FQGNSA. The V segment lost 5 bases and the J segment 10 bases; nucleotides outside the gene matches: 4. The CDR3 contains 12 residues. The CDR3 spells CASSPGTGVAFF. In nucleotides, the CDR3 is TGTGCCAGCAGCCCAGGGACAGGGGTAGCTTTCTTT.

A remark on this clone: Other DNA sequences of this sample code for an identical CDR3. The genes are TRBV30 and TRBJ2-5; D unresolved. The ends were cut back, 2 bases at V and 0 bases at J, with 4 bases in the middle. Germline values: CDR1 GTSNPN, CDR2 SVGIG (reference sequence). This CDR3 comprises 12 residues. CDR3 nucleotide sequence: TGTGCCTGGAGTCGGGACCAAGAGACCCAGTACTTC. Protein: CAWSRDQETQYF.

The chain's CDR3 is CASSLASGNTIYF. The DNA of the CDR3 is TGTGCCAGCAGCCTTGCCTCTGGAAACACCATATATTTT. The genes are TRBV5-6 and TRBJ1-3; no reliable D call. In germline, CDR1 is SGHDT, CDR2 YYEEEE. V was clipped by 4 bases and J by 0 bases, with 5 bases between them. The CDR3 extends over 13 amino acids. Looking up the rest from reference TRBV5-6 and TRBJ1-3 gives the full variable domain: DAGVTQSPTHLIKTRGQQVTLRCSPKSGHDTVSWYQQALGQGPQFIFQYYEEEERQRGNFPDRFSGHQFPNYSSELNVNALLLGDSALYLCASSLASGNTIYFGEGSWLTVV.

CDR3 sequence reads: CASSDAHGNTIYF. DNA of the CDR3: TGCGCCAGCAGCGACGCCCATGGAAACACCATATATTTT. J is TRBJ1-3 and V is TRBV5-1; no clear D gene. The germline V and J ends were trimmed by 4 bases and 3 bases, with 8 bases remaining between them. CDR3 length equals 13 residues. The germline V gene encodes CDR1 SGHRS and CDR2 YFSETQ.

The chain links TRBV10-3 to TRBJ1-2; D may be TRBD1 (5 bases). This CDR3 region has 17 residues. The germline V gene encodes CDR1 ENHRY and CDR2 SYGVKD. The V end lost 0 bases, the J end lost 0 bases, and 14 bases lay between the germline ends. CDR3 nucleotides: TGTGCCATCAGTGAGTCGCCGGGGCCAATGACTAACTATGGCTACACCTTC. This translates into CAISESPGPMTNYGYTF.

The chain employs TRBV2 and TRBJ2-2; the D gene is possibly TRBD2 (7 bases). The length of the CDR3 is 14 residues. The V gene lost 6 bases and the J gene lost 6 bases, with 14 bases spanning the gap. Germline CDR1 and CDR2: SNHLY and FYNNEI. CDR3 loop: CASRGGASSGELFF. The CDR3 DNA is TGTGCCAGCAGGGGGGGGGCCTCTTCCGGGGAGCTGTTTTTT.

The gene calls are TRBV9 and TRBJ2-1, with D uncertain. Per germline, CDR1 SGDLS and CDR2 YYNGEE. V dropped 4 bases and J dropped 6 bases, with 11 bases sitting between them. The CDR3 length is 13 residues. CDR3 sequence: CASSPRYSNEQFF. The CDR3 DNA sequence: TGTGCCAGCAGCCCGAGATATTCCAATGAGCAGTTCTTC.

This clone came up once. V is TRBV6-5 and J is TRBJ1-4; D is perhaps TRBD1 (5 bases). Germline CDR1 reads MNHEY; CDR2 reads SVGAGI. V was cut by 5 bases and J by 7 bases, with 11 bases left in between. The CDR3 runs to 13 residues. CDR3 in DNA: TGTGCCAGCAGTCCTGGGACCTTTGAAAAACTGTTTTTT. This codes for CASSPGTFEKLFF.

The genes are TRBV7-9 and TRBJ2-7; D may be TRBD1 (5 bases). CDR3 size: 13 residues. CDR1 SEHNR and CDR2 FQNEAQ come from the germline V gene (reference sequence). V lost 5 bases to trimming and J lost 7 bases, with 15 bases between them. The CDR3 loop is CASSPAPTGEQYF. For the CDR3, the DNA is TGTGCCAGCAGCCCTGCTCCCACAGGAGAGCAGTACTTC. Full variable domain (outside the CDR3, taken from reference TRBV7-9 and TRBJ2-7): DTGVSQNPRHKITKRGQNVTFRCDPISEHNRLYWYRQTLGQGPEFLTYFQNEAQLEKSRLLSDRFSAERPKGSFSTLEIQRTEQGDSAMYLCASSPAPTGEQYFGPGTRLTVT.

This chain connects TRBV19 to TRBJ1-5; TRBD1 might be the D (5 bases). This CDR3 comprises 14 residues. Trimming pared 0 bases from V and 7 bases from J, leaving 10 bases between. Germline CDR1 LNHDA, CDR2 SQIVND (reference sequence). The CDR3 is CASSIDRDGQPQHF. The CDR3 coding sequence is TGTGCCAGTAGTATAGATCGGGACGGCCAGCCCCAGCATTTT.

The CDR3 nucleotides are TGTGCCAGCAGCTTAGCCAGGGGGCTCGAGCAGTACTTC. Translation gives CASSLARGLEQYF. The gene calls are TRBV5-6 and TRBJ2-7; TRBD1 agrees at 8 bases. Germline V gene lookup returns CDR1 SGHDT and CDR2 YYEEEE. V lost 2 bases, J lost 6 bases, and 4 bases stayed unmatched. The CDR3 consists of 13 residues.